A single T cell receptor (beta chain) is shown here with its context. Its antigen remains unidentified. Clones were sequenced by immunoSEQ multiplex PCR, and TCRdb holds only the in-frame ones, with some missing. The table includes around 90,000 clones, approximately 87% detected once. V shed 5 bases and J shed 5 bases, with 15 bases lying between them. Germline-derived CDR1 and CDR2 are SGHVS and FQNEAQ. The CDR3 loop spans 14 amino acids. This entry comes from a study of OX40 agonist ivuxolimab in advanced cancers. For the study at large: Anti-PD-1, anti-PD-L1 or anti-CTLA-4 therapy given earlier was allowed, and 35% to 50% had some. Study-wide results and limits: With doses of 0.1 to 3.0 mg/kg, CD4+ and CD8+ blood T cells had undergone clonal expansion by week 6.

This clonotype was sampled from an adult with an advanced solid tumor such as melanoma, head and neck, liver or kidney cancer. The specimen comprised CD4+ or CD8+ T cells sorted from blood, sampled in a trial of the OX40 agonist ivuxolimab. The rearrangement links TRBV7-8 to TRBJ2-5, with a possible D match to TRBD2 (6 bases). CDR3 protein: CASSTGRAGETQYF. The CDR3 DNA is TGTGCCAGCAGCACGGGACGGGCGGGGGAGACCCAGTACTTC.